These 24 T cell receptor beta chains came from one sample sequenced in a study of cytomegalovirus exposure and HLA in healthy donors. PCR involved 60 Vbeta and 13 Jbeta primers. Only in-frame clones appear in the TCRdb table, and some are missing; sequencing was by immunoSEQ multiplex PCR. Altogether roughly 150,000 clones are present, roughly 80% being singletons, with the ten largest covering 3% to 3.5%. The sequencing sample was made of PBMCs. The receptors were sampled from a male donor in good health and CMV-seronegative.

The chain links TRBV15 to TRBJ2-2; D is perhaps TRBD1 (6 bases). Trimming removed 4 bases at V and 5 bases at J, with 17 bases between. The CDR3 has 16 residues. Germline CDR1 and CDR2: LNHNV and YYDKDF (reference sequence). The CDR3 loop reads CATSISLGQGTGELFF. The CDR3 DNA follows: TGTGCCACCAGCATAAGTCTGGGGCAGGGGACCGGGGAGCTGTTTTTT.

This clone was seen a few times. The V gene is TRBV4-3, the J gene TRBJ2-1, with 11 nucleotides matching TRBD2. V shed 0 bases, J shed 3 bases, and the junction held 7 bases outside the gene matches. The CDR3 is made up of 18 amino acids. Germline CDR1 LGHNA, CDR2 YSLEER. CDR3 loop: CASSQDPGLAAYYNEQFF. CDR3 nucleotide sequence: TGCGCCAGCAGCCAAGATCCGGGACTAGCGGCTTACTACAATGAGCAGTTCTTC.

In its sample, this clone was seen once. The chain has TRBV6-4 and TRBJ1-5, with 7 bases fitting TRBD1. CDR3 length equals 17 residues. Germline assignment: CDR1 MRHNA and CDR2 SNTAGT. The J segment lost 5 bases and the V segment lost 0 bases, leaving 10 bases of the junction unmatched. CDR3 sequence (DNA): TGTGCCAGCAGTGACTCTTGGTCCAGGGGGAGTGATCAGCCCCAGCATTTT. Protein sequence: CASSDSWSRGSDQPQHF.

DNA for the CDR3: TGTGCCATCACAGGGGGCCCGGACACCGGGGAGCTGTTTTTT. Its translation is CAITGGPDTGELFF. The chain recombines TRBV10-3 with TRBJ2-2; 8 positions agree with TRBD1. In germline, CDR1 is ENHRY, CDR2 SYGVKD. V dropped 7 bases and J dropped 3; count of bases not matched to a gene: 4. This CDR3 comprises 14 residues.

The chain is built from TRBV19 and TRBJ1-1; TRBD1 is a possible D gene (5 bases). The CDR3 sequence is 14 residues long. In germline, CDR1 is LNHDA, CDR2 SQIVND (reference sequence). Trimming left V 0 bases short and J 4 bases short, with 9 bases between. The CDR3 is CASSIETGGTEAFF. The CDR3 DNA reads as TGTGCCAGTAGTATAGAAACCGGGGGCACTGAAGCTTTCTTT.

This clone was detected only once. This chain uses TRBV10-3 with TRBJ2-5; the match to TRBD1 covers 10 bases. The J call is doubtful: the DNA matches TRBJ2-7 better. The length of the CDR3 is 15 residues. Germline lookup yields CDR1 ENHRY and CDR2 SYGVKD. CDR3 amino acids: CAIQAGTGEAYEQYF. The CDR3 DNA is TGTGCCATTCAAGCCGGGACAGGGGAGGCCTACGAGCAGTACTTC.

Worth noting for this clone: Other nucleotide sequences in the sample specify the same CDR3. The chain uses TRBV27 and TRBJ2-7, with 7 bases lining up with TRBD1. Germline V gene data show CDR1 as MNHEY and CDR2 as SMNVEV (reference sequence). The J segment lost 4 bases and the V segment lost 0 bases, leaving 0 bases of the junction unmatched. This CDR3 region has 13 residues. CDR3 protein: CASSLSTGYEQYF. In DNA form, the CDR3 reads TGTGCCAGCAGTTTATCGACAGGGTACGAGCAGTACTTC.

In nucleotides, the CDR3 is TGTGCCAGCAGCGGACAGGGGATCGGGCAGCCCCAGCATTTT. Protein sequence: CASSGQGIGQPQHF. The gene calls are TRBV2 and TRBJ1-5; 9 bases fit TRBD1. Trimming removed 6 bases from V and 7 bases from J; junction bases left unmatched: 7. The length of the CDR3 is 14 residues. CDR1 is SNHLY, CDR2 FYNNEI, per germline.

This clone occurred once. This chain connects TRBV6-6 to TRBJ1-5; no firm D call. With 7 bases removed from V and 5 bases from J, the gap between germline ends came to 15 bases. CDR1 is MNHNY, CDR2 SVGAGI, per germline (reference sequence). The length of the CDR3 is 14 residues. The CDR3 reads CASNGGAEYQPQHF. The CDR3 nucleotides are TGTGCCAGCAACGGAGGAGCGGAATATCAGCCCCAGCATTTT.

The chain has TRBV7-2 and TRBJ1-1; D gene uncertain. Germline V gene lookup returns CDR1 SGHTA and CDR2 FQGNSA. V was pared by 6 bases and J by 5 bases, with 16 bases between. The CDR3 spans 14 residues. The DNA of the CDR3 is TGTGCCAGCAGTTCGGGAACACATGGTACTGAAGCTTTCTTT. Translation: CASSSGTHGTEAFF.

Judged by abundance, this clone is medium-sized (0.01 to 0.1%). The chain is built from TRBV28 and TRBJ1-2; D is ambiguous. This CDR3 spans 14 amino acids. Germline V lookup: CDR1 MDHEN, CDR2 SYDVKM. Deletions cut 7 bases from V and 3 bases from J, with 15 bases between. The CDR3 is CASTTMGVYYGYTF. In DNA, the CDR3 is TGTGCCAGCACCACGATGGGCGTCTACTATGGCTACACCTTC.

This clone has only one observation. The rearrangement links TRBV2 to TRBJ1-5; D gene uncertain. The CDR3 extends over 14 amino acids. V dropped 7 bases and J dropped 1 base, with 11 bases sitting between them. Per germline, CDR1 SNHLY and CDR2 FYNNEI. The CDR3 nucleotides are TGTGCCAGCACCGCCCTGGAGAGCAATCAGCCCCAGCATTTT. Protein: CASTALESNQPQHF.

This chain uses TRBV10-3 with TRBJ1-2; the D gene is possibly TRBD1 (5 bases). V lost 0 bases, J lost 8 bases, and 16 bases lay in between. Germline values: CDR1 ENHRY, CDR2 SYGVKD. This CDR3 is 15 amino acids long. The CDR3, as DNA: TGTGCCATCAGTGAGTCGGGGCAGGAAATGTGGGGCTACACCTTC. It is translated as CAISESGQEMWGYTF.

The J gene is TRBJ1-4, the V gene TRBV7-2, with no clear D. In germline, CDR1 is SGHTA, CDR2 FQGNSA. The CDR3 runs 14 residues. The V and J ends lost 5 bases and 8 bases respectively, with 15 bases between them. Here the CDR3 DNA reads TGTGCCAGCAGCCGACCTGGAGGGCAGGAAAAACTGTTTTTT. Protein product: CASSRPGGQEKLFF.

The chain joins TRBV7-9 to TRBJ1-4; the D is unclear. CDR3 length: 14 amino acids. CDR1 is SEHNR and CDR2 is FQNEAQ in the germline V gene (reference sequence). The V end was cut by 5 bases, the J end by 7 bases, with 14 bases between. The CDR3 protein is CASSLLSLGEKLFF. Written as DNA, the CDR3 is TGTGCCAGCAGCCTACTAAGCTTGGGTGAAAAACTGTTTTTT.

The chain combines TRBV5-1 with TRBJ2-5; 11 nucleotides agree with TRBD1. The J segment lost 5 bases and the V segment lost 7 bases, leaving 7 bases of the junction unmatched. This CDR3 has 14 residues. CDR1 is SGHRS and CDR2 is YFSETQ in the germline V gene. CDR3 DNA sequence: TGCGCCAGCGGAAGGACAGGGGGCTTGGAGACCCAGTACTTC. Translating gives CASGRTGGLETQYF.

This clone was counted only a few times. The chain has TRBV4-3 and TRBJ1-4; no reliable D call. Germline V gene lookup returns CDR1 LGHNA and CDR2 YSLEER. This CDR3 has 17 residues. Trimming left V 0 bases short and J 5 bases short, with 16 bases between. CDR3 coding DNA: TGCGCCAGCAGCCAAGATCTACGCGAGGCCAGAAATGAAAAACTGTTTTTT. Translated, it gives CASSQDLREARNEKLFF.

The chain is built from TRBV20-1 and TRBJ1-1, with a possible D match to TRBD1 (6 bases). V gave up 5 bases and J gave up 10 bases, with 11 bases separating them. Germline loops: CDR1 DFQATT, CDR2 SNEGSKA (reference sequence). This CDR3 contains 10 residues. The CDR3 bases are TGCAGTGCTCCAACAGGGAGAGCTTTCTTT. Translated: CSAPTGRAFF.

V is TRBV19 and J is TRBJ1-1, with 8 nucleotides matching TRBD1. CDR3 length equals 15 residues. V lost 3 bases, J lost 6 bases, and 9 bases stayed unmatched. Germline-derived CDR1 and CDR2 are LNHDA and SQIVND (reference sequence). CDR3 coding DNA: TGTGCCAGTAGTATCTCCGACAGGGGATACCCTGAAGCTTTCTTT. Protein product: CASSISDRGYPEAFF.

This clone was observed once. The chain joins TRBV29-1 to TRBJ2-1; 8 bases agree with TRBD1. Germline V lookup: CDR1 SQVTM, CDR2 ANQGSEA. This CDR3 has 12 residues. With 7 bases clipped from V and 7 bases from J, the junction kept 6 bases outside the gene matches. CDR3 nucleotide sequence: TGCAGCGCTCGGACAGGGAGGAATGAGCAGTTCTTC. Amino acid sequence: CSARTGRNEQFF.

The chain carries TRBV5-1 and TRBJ1-4; unclear D gene. The V end was cut by 4 bases, the J end by 4 bases, with 11 bases between. CDR3 length equals 14 residues. The germline V gene encodes CDR1 SGHRS and CDR2 YFSETQ. The CDR3 region is CASSLSSYNEKLFF. CDR3 nucleotides: TGCGCCAGCAGCCTCAGTAGCTATAATGAAAAACTGTTTTTT. Full variable domain (rest looked up from reference TRBV5-1 and TRBJ1-4): KAGVTQTPRYLIKTRGQQVTLSCSPISGHRSVSWYQQTPGQGLQFLFEYFSETQRNKGNFPGRFSGRQFSNSRSEMNVSTLELGDSALYLCASSLSSYNEKLFFGSGTQLSVL.

The chain has TRBV15 and TRBJ1-1, with unresolved D. This CDR3 has 13 residues. The germline gives CDR1 LNHNV, CDR2 YYDKDF (reference sequence). V shed 5 bases and J shed 0 bases, with 7 bases lying between them. DNA of the CDR3: TGTGCCACCAGCGGTAACATGAACACTGAAGCTTTCTTT. Protein product: CATSGNMNTEAFF.

The V gene is TRBV28, the J gene TRBJ1-5, with 7 bases lining up with TRBD1. This CDR3 has 14 residues. Germline CDR1 and CDR2: MDHEN and SYDVKM. Trimming at V came to 4 bases and at J to 4 bases, leaving 4 bases not matched to a gene. The CDR3 coding sequence is TGTGCCAGCAGTTACACAGGGGTTAATCAGCCCCAGCATTTT. Protein sequence: CASSYTGVNQPQHF.

V is TRBV2 and J is TRBJ1-4; D perhaps matches TRBD1 (6 bases). CDR3 length: 15 amino acids. Germline V CDR1 and CDR2: SNHLY, FYNNEI. The ends were cut back, 3 bases at V and 0 bases at J, with 8 bases in the middle. As DNA, the CDR3 is TGTGCCAGCAGTGAGGACAGTACAACTAATGAAAAACTGTTTTTT. Encoded protein: CASSEDSTTNEKLFF. Full variable domain (rest looked up from reference TRBV2 and TRBJ1-4): EPEVTQTPSHQVTQMGQEVILRCVPISNHLYFYWYRQILGQKVEFLVSFYNNEISEKSEIFDDQFSVERPDGSNFTLKIRSTKLEDSAMYFCASSEDSTTNEKLFFGSGTQLSVL.